These 2 T cell receptor beta chains share one sample of origin, sequenced in a study of neurological immune-mediated disorders. Using its own MiXCR run on the 5' RACE reads, TCRdb lists one record per CDR3 protein. The sample gives under 90,000 distinct CDR3 sequences, over 9% of which show up once; 1.8% is in the top ten. What was sequenced was PBMCs. These receptors were obtained from a man between 40 and 49 years old in good health.

This clonotype was observed at least ten times. CDR3: CSVGGGWAGTDTQYF. In DNA, the CDR3 is TGCAGCGTGGGGGGGGGATGGGCCGGCACAGATACGCAGTATTTT. This chain uses TRBV29-1 with TRBJ2-3; 7 bases map to TRBD2. The length of the CDR3 is 15 residues. CDR1 and CDR2 (germline): SQVTM, ANQGSEA. Trimming cost V 6 bases and J 1 base; bases outside gene matches: 10.

This clonotype was observed at least ten times. The chain couples TRBV3-1 to TRBJ1-5; no clear D. Per the germline V gene, CDR1 is LGHDT and CDR2 is YNNKEL (reference sequence). CDR3 length: 14 amino acids. V was clipped by 3 bases and J by 7 bases, with 13 bases between them. This CDR3 is CASSQGQIGQPQHF. CDR3 sequence (DNA): TGTGCCAGCAGCCAGGGCCAGATAGGACAGCCCCAGCATTTT.